These 29 T cell receptor beta chains came from one sample sequenced in a study of tissue T cells after allogeneic stem cell transplantation (dated by TCRdb to 2021 to 2024). Library method: the immunoSEQ multiplex PCR assay. In its TCRdb copy, this immuneACCESS table keeps in-frame sequences only and misses some clones. Where compared with another copy, unresolved V genes explain less than half of these, and the others have no known cause. The sample profile shows about 4,100 clones; about 64% of them were found once. Jointly, the top ten make up roughly a sixth of the sample. The time point label, read with the paper, signifies: human tissue collected at research (rapid) autopsy. The sequenced sample was tissue from the esophagus, obtained at autopsy. The receptors were sampled from a female donor of 60 years or more with lung cancer.

The CDR3 DNA reads TGCGCCAGCAGCCGCCGGGACAGAATGAACACTGAAGCTTTCTTT. Its translation is CASSRRDRMNTEAFF. The V call is TRBV5-1, the J call TRBJ1-1; 7 nucleotides match TRBD1. V was pared by 4 bases and J by 0 bases, with 6 bases of the junction left unmatched. This CDR3 has 15 amino acids. From germline, CDR1 is SGHRS and CDR2 YFSETQ.

CDR3 sequence: CASSLGQGIPHYGYTF. The CDR3 DNA is TGTGCCAGCAGCTTAGGACAGGGGATCCCCCACTATGGCTACACCTTC. This chain joins TRBV11-2 and TRBJ1-2; 8 bases fit TRBD1. The CDR3 runs 16 residues. Unmatched junction bases numbered 7, after V lost 1 base and J lost 3 bases. The V gene's germline CDR1 is SGHAT and CDR2 FQNNGV.

This rearrangement joins TRBV7-9 to TRBJ2-7; TRBD2 is a possible D gene (7 bases). Trimming removed 5 bases from V and 7 bases from J, with 24 bases in between. This CDR3 spans 16 amino acids. The germline gives CDR1 SEHNR, CDR2 FQNEAQ (reference sequence). The CDR3 reads CASSPPGVRGVEEQYF. CDR3 in DNA: TGTGCCAGCAGCCCTCCAGGGGTCCGGGGGGTAGAGGAGCAGTACTTC.

This clone qualifies as medium-sized. The gene calls are TRBV16 and TRBJ2-2; D gene ambiguous. Germline CDR1 is KGHSY and CDR2 is FQNENV. V lost 4 bases, J lost 6 bases, and 9 bases lay in between. This CDR3 contains 13 residues. CDR3 region: CASSPGGAGELFF. In DNA form, the CDR3 reads TGTGCCAGCAGCCCTGGCGGCGCCGGGGAGCTGTTTTTT.

CDR3 bases: TGTGCCAGCGGGACATCAGCCTACGAGCAGTACTTC. Its translation: CASGTSAYEQYF. This rearrangement joins TRBV21-1 to TRBJ2-7; TRBD1, the table's D call, lacks a check against the DNA. TRBV21-1 is labeled a pseudogene. The CDR3 is 12 residues long.

V gene TRBV7-2 combines with J gene TRBJ1-1; the D gene is possibly TRBD1 (5 bases). Between the trimmed V and J ends, which lost 1 base and 4 bases, there was a span of 7 bases. There are 13 residues in the CDR3. Germline CDR1 reads SGHTA; CDR2 reads FQGNSA. CDR3 nucleotides: TGTGCCAGCAGCTTAGGAGGGGCCACTGAAGCTTTCTTT. It translates to CASSLGGATEAFF.

CDR3 sequence: CASSVGQGISNEQFF. The CDR3 DNA follows: TGTGCCAGCAGCGTAGGGCAGGGGATTAGCAATGAGCAGTTCTTC. This chain joins TRBV9 and TRBJ2-1; the D gene is possibly TRBD1 (6 bases). Per the germline V gene, CDR1 is SGDLS and CDR2 is YYNGEE. CDR3 length: 15 amino acids. V lost 0 bases to trimming and J lost 6 bases, with 13 bases between them.

The chain uses TRBV10-2 and TRBJ2-7; 13 nucleotides align to TRBD2. Trimming took 4 bases from V and 3 from J; bases not matched to a gene: 9. The CDR3 has 17 amino acids. Per the germline V gene, CDR1 is WSHSY and CDR2 is SAAADI. The DNA for the CDR3 is TGCGCCAGCAGTGGAGGATCTAGGACTAGCGGGAGCTACGAGCAGTACTTC. It yields the protein CASSGGSRTSGSYEQYF.

This clone was counted a single time. The rearrangement uses TRBV19 and TRBJ2-2; a possible D gene is TRBD1 (7 bases). CDR1 is LNHDA and CDR2 is SQIVND in the germline V gene (reference sequence). V lost 6 bases and J 6 bases, leaving 17 bases between the germline ends. This CDR3 region has 15 residues. CDR3 residues: CASRVPRGVSGELFF. DNA for the CDR3: TGTGCCAGTAGGGTTCCCAGGGGGGTGTCCGGGGAGCTGTTTTTT.

J is TRBJ2-7 and V is TRBV7-9, with 11 bases that match TRBD2. The CDR3 consists of 17 residues. J gave up 4 bases and V 0 bases, and 8 bases lay outside the gene matches. Per the germline V gene, CDR1 is SEHNR and CDR2 is FQNEAQ (reference sequence). The CDR3 sequence is CASSLAGSGLADYEQYF. The CDR3 DNA is TGTGCCAGCAGCTTAGCAGGGTCGGGACTAGCGGATTACGAGCAGTACTTC. The complete variable domain, with remaining parts taken from reference TRBV7-9 and TRBJ2-7, reads DTGVSQNPRHKITKRGQNVTFRCDPISEHNRLYWYRQTLGQGPEFLTYFQNEAQLEKSRLLSDRFSAERPKGSFSTLEIQRTEQGDSAMYLCASSLAGSGLADYEQYFGPGTRLTVT.

In its sample, this clone ranks as medium-sized. Here the CDR3 reads CAWSVGGNQPQHF. CDR3 DNA: TGTGCCTGGAGTGTGGGGGGCAATCAGCCCCAGCATTTT. This rearrangement joins TRBV30 to TRBJ1-5; D might be TRBD1 (5 bases). Between the trimmed V and J ends, which lost 0 bases and 2 bases, there was a span of 5 bases. Germline V gives CDR1 GTSNPN, CDR2 SVGIG (reference sequence). This CDR3 contains 13 residues.

The chain combines TRBV7-2 with TRBJ2-3; TRBD2 matches 11 bases. Per the germline V gene, CDR1 is SGHTA and CDR2 is FQGNSA. This CDR3 has 15 amino acids. V lost 5 bases and J lost 4; bases outside the gene matches: 5. The CDR3 loop reads CASSRGLAAADTQYF. CDR3 DNA: TGTGCCAGCAGCAGGGGACTAGCGGCCGCAGATACGCAGTATTTT.

The chain combines TRBV29-1 with TRBJ2-3; D uncertain. The CDR3 runs 13 residues. The ends were cut back, 3 bases at V and 1 base at J, with 8 bases in the middle. Germline V lookup: CDR1 SQVTM, CDR2 ANQGSEA. Here the CDR3 reads CSVEGLRTDTQYF. As DNA, the CDR3 is TGCAGCGTTGAGGGCCTGCGCACAGATACGCAGTATTTT.

The gene calls are TRBV5-6 and TRBJ2-1; possibly TRBD2 for D (7 bases). CDR1 SGHDT and CDR2 YYEEEE come from the germline V gene. V was trimmed by 1 base and J by 2 bases, leaving 13 bases between them. This CDR3 contains 16 residues. In DNA form, the CDR3 reads TGTGCCAGCAGCTTGTGGGCGGGGGCCACCTACAATGAGCAGTTCTTC. It is translated as CASSLWAGATYNEQFF. Supplemented by reference TRBV5-6 and TRBJ2-1, the full variable domain reads DAGVTQSPTHLIKTRGQQVTLRCSPKSGHDTVSWYQQALGQGPQFIFQYYEEEERQRGNFPDRFSGHQFPNYSSELNVNALLLGDSALYLCASSLWAGATYNEQFFGPGTRLTVL.

This chain uses TRBV2 with TRBJ1-1; D unresolved. Germline values: CDR1 SNHLY, CDR2 FYNNEI. The V and J ends lost 11 bases and 2 bases respectively, with 15 bases between them. CDR3 length: 13 amino acids. CDR3 nucleotides: TGTGCCCGCCTAGATTGGGTAAACACTGAAGCTTTCTTT. This codes for CARLDWVNTEAFF.

This chain joins TRBV3-1 (or the pseudogene TRBV3-2) and TRBJ1-1, with D possibly matching TRBD1 (5 bases). CDR1 is LGHDT and CDR2 is YNNKEL in the germline V gene (reference sequence). The CDR3 runs to 14 residues. Between the trimmed V and J ends, which lost 6 bases and 6 bases, there was a span of 17 bases. The CDR3 sequence is CASSDRVGRAEAFF. CDR3 DNA sequence: TGTGCCAGCAGTGACCGGGTGGGCAGGGCTGAAGCTTTCTTT.

This clone was counted a few times. The chain employs TRBV19 and TRBJ1-6, with D possibly being TRBD1 (6 bases). Trimming cost V 7 bases and J 10 bases, with 17 bases left between them. The CDR3 is 14 residues long. The V gene's germline CDR1 is LNHDA and CDR2 SQIVND (reference sequence). In DNA form, the CDR3 reads TGTGCCAGTATGCCGGACAGCATCGCCTCACCCCTCCACTTT. Amino acids: CASMPDSIASPLHF.

This clone was counted only a few times. J is TRBJ1-4 and V is TRBV25-1, with D perhaps TRBD1 (5 bases). V was shortened by 7 bases and J by 3 bases, with 9 bases between the two germline ends. Germline V gives CDR1 MGHDK, CDR2 SYGVNS. This CDR3 comprises 13 residues. CDR3 amino acids: CASTRGANEKLFF. Here the CDR3 DNA reads TGTGCCAGCACCCGGGGGGCTAATGAAAAACTGTTTTTT.

The chain uses TRBV4-1 and TRBJ1-4, with unresolved D. Germline loops: CDR1 MGHRA, CDR2 YSYEKL. The CDR3 has 16 amino acids. The V gene lost 0 bases and the J gene lost 0 bases, with 8 bases spanning the gap. The CDR3 reads CASSQDFATTNEKLFF. In DNA, the CDR3 is TGCGCCAGCAGCCAAGATTTCGCCACAACTAATGAAAAACTGTTTTTT.

The chain couples TRBV12-3 or TRBV12-4 to TRBJ2-1; 10 positions match TRBD2. The CDR3 sequence is 12 residues long. The V gene end was trimmed by 11 bases and the J gene end by 4 bases; junction bases not matched to a gene: 2. CDR3 in amino acids: CAVLAGYNEQFF. DNA for the CDR3: TGTGCCGTACTAGCGGGGTACAATGAGCAGTTCTTC.

Of note for this clone: Mismatch with germline at one junction end may stem from a read error. Other DNA sequences in this sample translate to the same CDR3. CDR3 residues: CASSLFSGGLSYEQYF. CDR3 in DNA: TGCGCCAGCAGCTTGTTCTCAGGGGGCCTTTCCTACGAGCAGTACTTT. The J gene is TRBJ2-7, the V gene TRBV5-1, with TRBD1 matching over 8 bases. The CDR3 has 16 amino acids. The germline gives CDR1 SGHRS, CDR2 YFSETQ.

This clone was picked up one time. V usage is TRBV7-3 and J usage is TRBJ2-5; 12 bases are shared with TRBD2. CDR3 length equals 15 residues. CDR1 is SGHTA, CDR2 FQGTGA, per germline. V was pared by 4 bases and J by 4 bases, with 4 bases of the junction left unmatched. CDR3 coding DNA: TGTGCCAGCAGCTCTAGCGGGGGGGCCCCAGAGACCCAGTACTTC. It translates to CASSSSGGAPETQYF.

The chain couples TRBV9 to TRBJ2-3; D might be TRBD1 (5 bases). Germline-derived CDR1 and CDR2 are SGDLS and YYNGEE. Trimming pared 0 bases from V and 8 bases from J, leaving 16 bases between. CDR3 size: 15 residues. CDR3 bases: TGTGCCAGCAGCGTAGGGAAAGGGGTCCCCCCTACGCAGTATTTT. It is translated as CASSVGKGVPPTQYF.

A few counts support this clone. V is TRBV3-1 (or the pseudogene TRBV3-2) and J is TRBJ1-2; D gene unclear. V was clipped by 4 bases and J by 3 bases, with 3 bases between them. Germline assignment: CDR1 LGHDT and CDR2 YNNKEL (reference sequence). The CDR3 consists of 11 residues. The DNA for the CDR3 is TGTGCCAGCAGCCCTCACTATGGCTACACCTTC. Translated, it gives CASSPHYGYTF.

The chain combines TRBV11-3 with TRBJ2-2, with TRBD1 matching over 9 bases. The V gene end was trimmed by 8 bases and the J gene end by 6 bases; junction bases not matched to a gene: 4. CDR1 is SGHNT and CDR2 is YENEEA in the germline V gene. This CDR3 is 13 amino acids long. The CDR3 here is CASENRGPGELFF. The CDR3 coding sequence is TGTGCCAGCGAAAACAGGGGGCCCGGGGAGCTGTTTTTT. The full variable domain, its missing parts supplied by reference TRBV11-3 and TRBJ2-2, is EAGVVQSPRYKIIEKKQPVAFWCNPISGHNTLYWYLQNLGQGPELLIRYENEEAVDDSQLPKDRFSAERLKGVDSTLKIQPAELGDSAVYLCASENRGPGELFFGEGSRLTVL.

The chain links TRBV27 to TRBJ1-4; 9 bases match TRBD1. Germline V gene sequence: CDR1 MNHEY, CDR2 SMNVEV (reference sequence). The CDR3 runs to 13 residues. Trimming at V came to 6 bases and at J to 8 bases, leaving 4 bases not matched to a gene. This CDR3 is CASRTGGEEKLFF. The CDR3 DNA reads as TGTGCCAGCAGGACAGGGGGAGAAGAAAAACTGTTTTTT.

The CDR3 DNA is TGTGCCAGCAGTTTTGACAGGGGCACTGAAGCTTTCTTT. Its protein product is CASSFDRGTEAFF. This chain uses TRBV27 with TRBJ1-1; 8 bases are a match to TRBD1. Germline loops: CDR1 MNHEY, CDR2 SMNVEV (reference sequence). The trim removed 3 bases at V and 4 bases at J, leaving 1 base unmatched. The CDR3 is 13 amino acids.

This clone is large (0.1 to 1%) within its sample. The J gene is TRBJ2-7, the V gene TRBV7-9, with a weak D call TRBD2 (5 bases). This CDR3 region has 13 residues. Germline V gene sequence: CDR1 SEHNR, CDR2 FQNEAQ (reference sequence). With 6 bases removed from V and 6 bases from J, the gap between germline ends came to 15 bases. The CDR3 loop reads CASRDGMKVEQYF. The CDR3 bases are TGTGCCAGCAGGGACGGGATGAAGGTCGAGCAGTACTTC.

CDR3 bases: TGTGCCAGCAGCTTAACCCCCGACACTTTGAACACTGAAGCTTTCTTT. It specifies CASSLTPDTLNTEAFF. This chain uses TRBV7-3 with TRBJ1-1, with no clear D. The CDR3 has 16 residues. The V gene lost 0 bases and the J gene lost 0 bases, with 11 bases spanning the gap. Germline V gene sequence: CDR1 SGHTA, CDR2 FQGTGA. The full variable domain, its missing parts supplied by reference TRBV7-3 and TRBJ1-1, is GAGVSQTPSNKVTEKGKYVELRCDPISGHTALYWYRQSLGQGPEFLIYFQGTGAADDSGLPNDRFFAVRPEGSVSTLKIQRTERGDSAVYLCASSLTPDTLNTEAFFGQGTRLTVV.